The entry below gives a single TCR beta chain sequence along with its context. The V end lost 5 bases, the J end lost 4 bases, and 18 bases lay between the germline ends. Germline V gene sequence: CDR1 LNHNV, CDR2 YYDKDF (reference sequence). The CDR3 covers 16 residues. The sample belongs to a study of blood T cell repertoires in COVID-19. Whole-study context: The cDNA or gDNA used as material had been derived from T cells, B-cell-depleted T cells, or PBMCs.

Data came from immunoSEQ multiplex PCR; TCRdb stores just in-frame clones and leaves some out. The sample includes about 140,000 clones, 85% to 90% of them seen just once. This clonotype was obtained from a woman aged 60-75 years with active COVID-19. V and J are TRBV15 and TRBJ2-1; possibly TRBD2 for D (6 bases). The sequenced material came from peripheral blood. CDR3 residues: CATSRTKAGSYNEQFF. CDR3 nucleotides: TGTGCCACCAGCCGCACCAAGGCCGGGAGTTACAATGAGCAGTTCTTC.